The rows below give T cell receptor beta chains drawn from one sample of a study of Ad26.COV2.S vaccination and SARS-CoV-2 variants. Measured with immunoSEQ multiplex PCR; TCRdb has only the in-frame clones, and not every one. There are hundreds of thousands of clones in the sample; around 90% occur only once, and roughly 3.1% lies in the top ten. Specimen: peripheral blood, collected in a trial of Ad26.COV2.S vaccine versus placebo. These receptors all come from a person between 18 and 60 years old who received the Ad26.COV2.S COVID-19 vaccine or a placebo. The CDR3 runs from the conserved cysteine through the conserved F or W. Fields, in order: J gene, V gene, D gene, clone size, CDR3 DNA, CDR3 protein. The D gene is left open where the match is weak. Expanded clones are given a class, and other clones once, few, many or no size at all.

TRBJ2-2	TRBV9	TRBD2	-	TGTGCCAGCAGCGTAGGAGGACTAGCGGGTGGGGAGCTGTTTTTT	CASSVGGLAGGELFF
TRBJ1-2	TRBV12-3/TRBV12-4	-	-	TGTGCCAGCAGTCCAGGGCAGGGCGGCACCTTC	CASSPGQGGTF
TRBJ1-1	TRBV14	-	-	TGTGCCAGCAGCCAAGTCGGGCCGGGGATGGTTTTTAACACTGAAGCTTTCTTT	CASSQVGPGMVFNTEAFF
TRBJ1-5	TRBV6-1	-	-	TGTGCCAGCAGTGAAGTCTTGGGACACAGCAATCAGCCCCAGCATTTT	CASSEVLGHSNQPQHF
TRBJ1-6	TRBV5-6	-	few	TGTGCCAGCAGCTTCGTTGGAAATTCACCCCTCCACTTT	CASSFVGNSPLHF
TRBJ2-6	TRBV19	-	-	TGTGCCAGTACCGCGAGGGACTCTGGGGCCAACGTCCTGACTTTC	CASTARDSGANVLTF
TRBJ2-3	TRBV6-1	TRBD1	-	TGTGCCAGCAGTGAGACAGGGGGCGCAGATACGCAGTATTTT	CASSETGGADTQYF
TRBJ1-5	TRBV19	-	few	TGTGCCACTGGGGGGGATCAGCCCCAGCATTTT	CATGGDQPQHF
TRBJ2-2	TRBV27	-	-	TGTGCCAGCAGCAACTATTGGGCGACCGGGGAGCTGTTTTTT	CASSNYWATGELFF
TRBJ1-1	TRBV5-1	-	-	TGCGCCAGCAGAATTCCAGGCCCTTACGAAGCTTTCTTT	CASRIPGPYEAFF
TRBJ1-6	TRBV21-1	-	-	TGTGCCAGCAGCACCCCCGGGACAGGGGTAAGTTCACCCCTCCACTTT	CASSTPGTGVSSPLHF
TRBJ1-1	TRBV4-3	TRBD1	-	TGCGCCAGCAGCCAACTAAACAGGGGGTGGACTGAAGCTTTCTTT	CASSQLNRGWTEAFF
TRBJ2-7	TRBV2	-	-	TGTGCCAGCCGGCTGTCCTCCTACGAGCAGTACTTC	CASRLSSYEQYF
TRBJ2-6	TRBV6-1	-	-	TGTGCCAGCAGTGAAGTGAGGGGGGCAGTCTCTGGGGCCAACGTCCTGACTTTC	CASSEVRGAVSGANVLTF
TRBJ1-6	TRBV13	-	-	TGTGCCAGCAGCCCCCGGGGGGGGGCTAGAGGTTCACCCCTCCACTTT	CASSPRGGARGSPLHF
TRBJ2-7	TRBV14	-	-	TGTGCCAGCAGCCCTCCGGGGAACCACGAGCAGTACTTC	CASSPPGNHEQYF
TRBJ1-2	TRBV19	TRBD1	-	TGTGCCAGTAGTAAAGACTCTGGACAGGGCTATGGCTACACCTTC	CASSKDSGQGYGYTF
TRBJ2-5	TRBV7-2	TRBD2	once	TGTGCCAGCAGCTTAAGCCTAGCGGGGGGTAGAGAGACCCAGTACTTC	CASSLSLAGGRETQYF
TRBJ2-3	TRBV20-1	TRBD2	-	TGCAGTGCTAGTTCCCGTGGACTAGCGGGGTCAACAGATACGCAGTATTTT	CSASSRGLAGSTDTQYF
TRBJ2-1	TRBV9	-	-	TGTGCCAGCAGCGTAGTAGTGTTGGGCGATGAGCAGTTCTTC	CASSVVVLGDEQFF
TRBJ2-7	TRBV3-1/TRBV3-2	-	-	TGTGCCAGCAGCCAAGGGGTATTAGCCCCTTTCTACGAGCAGTACTTC	CASSQGVLAPFYEQYF
TRBJ1-1	TRBV15	-	-	TGTGCCACCAGCAGAGATGAGAACACTGAAGCTTTCTTT	CATSRDENTEAFF
TRBJ2-5	TRBV10-3	-	-	TGTGCCATCGCAACAGGGTTTCAGGGGGAGACCCAGTACTTC	CAIATGFQGETQYF
TRBJ1-1	TRBV19	-	few	TGTGCCAGTAGTAAGACACAGGGATCTATCACTGAAGCTTTCTTT	CASSKTQGSITEAFF
TRBJ2-7	TRBV7-2	TRBD2	-	TGTGCCAGCAGCACAACCCCGGGACTAGCCTACGAGCAGTACTTC	CASSTTPGLAYEQYF
TRBJ1-3	TRBV19	-	-	TGTGCCACTAAAAAGTCCGGTGCTAACTCTGGAAACACCATATATTTT	CATKKSGANSGNTIYF
TRBJ1-2	TRBV7-9	-	-	TGTGCCAGCAGCTCAGCACTTGGGGGGAACTATGGCTACACCTTC	CASSSALGGNYGYTF
TRBJ1-4	TRBV16	-	-	TGTGCCAGCAGCCACCCGACGTGGTTGAATGAAAAACTGTTTTTT	CASSHPTWLNEKLFF
TRBJ2-1	TRBV18	-	-	TGTGCCAGCTCACCTCGCGGACAGAACAATGAGCAGTTCTTC	CASSPRGQNNEQFF
TRBJ1-1	TRBV25-1	TRBD1	few	TGTGCCAGCAGTGAAGGGGACAGGGTCTACACTGAAGCTTTCTTT	CASSEGDRVYTEAFF
TRBJ1-1	TRBV4-2	TRBD1	-	TGTGCCAGCAGCCCTTGGATATTGGGACAGGAGTTTGAAGCTTTCTTT	CASSPWILGQEFEAFF
TRBJ1-5	TRBV27	-	-	TGTGCCAGCAGTTTGGGGGTTAGCAATCAGCCCCAGCATTTT	CASSLGVSNQPQHF